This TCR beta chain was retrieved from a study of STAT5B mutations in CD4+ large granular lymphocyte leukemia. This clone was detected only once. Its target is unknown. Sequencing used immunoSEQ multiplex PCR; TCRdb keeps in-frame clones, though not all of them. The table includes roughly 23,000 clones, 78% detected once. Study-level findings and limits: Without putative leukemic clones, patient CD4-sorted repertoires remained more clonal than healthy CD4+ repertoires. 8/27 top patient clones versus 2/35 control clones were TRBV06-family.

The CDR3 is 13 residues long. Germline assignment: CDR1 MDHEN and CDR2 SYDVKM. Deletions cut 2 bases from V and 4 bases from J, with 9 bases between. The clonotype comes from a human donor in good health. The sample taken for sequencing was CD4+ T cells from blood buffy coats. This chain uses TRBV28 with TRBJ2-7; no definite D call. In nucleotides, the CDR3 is TGTGCCAGCAGTTTACACGGGCCTTACGAGCAGTACTTC. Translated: CASSLHGPYEQYF.